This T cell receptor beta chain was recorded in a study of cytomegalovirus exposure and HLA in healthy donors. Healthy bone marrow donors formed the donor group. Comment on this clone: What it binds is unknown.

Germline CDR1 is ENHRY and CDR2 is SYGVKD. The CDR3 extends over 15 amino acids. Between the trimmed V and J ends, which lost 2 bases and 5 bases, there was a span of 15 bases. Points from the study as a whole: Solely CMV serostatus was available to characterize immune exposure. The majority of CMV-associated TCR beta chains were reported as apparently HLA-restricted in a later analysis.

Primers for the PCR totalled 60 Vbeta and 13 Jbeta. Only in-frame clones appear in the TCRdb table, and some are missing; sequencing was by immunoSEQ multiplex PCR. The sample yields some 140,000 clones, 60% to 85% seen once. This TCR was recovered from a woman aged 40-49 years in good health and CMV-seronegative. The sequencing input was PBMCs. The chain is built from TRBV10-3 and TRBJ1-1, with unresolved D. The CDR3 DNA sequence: TGTGCCATCAGTGAGGACGAGAACCCGAGGACTGAAGCTTTCTTT. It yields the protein CAISEDENPRTEAFF.